This entry lists 30 T cell receptor beta chains sequenced from one sample in a study of blood T cells in healthy people across ages (dated by TCRdb to between 2015 and 2016). The library was prepared using 5' RACE. Sequencer: Illumina HiSeq 2500. The second PCR ran for about 6 to 12 cycles and used a J-beta primer mix along with a sample-barcoded 5' primer. The public reads were reanalyzed by TCRdb: fastp trimming at Q25, MiXCR alignment, in-frame beta chains only. Every entry covers one CDR3 protein and lists the most common genes and DNA from its rows. The sample has 700,000 or so distinct CDR3 sequences on record, roughly two fifths of them singletons. In total, the top ten clones hold approximately 31% of the sample. Sequencing was performed on blood. The receptors were sampled from an elderly man in good health.

This clonotype has a handful of counts. CDR3 DNA: TGTGCCAGCAGCTTGGACTTCGGACAGGCTGAAGCTTTCTTT. It translates to CASSLDFGQAEAFF. The rearrangement joins TRBV5-5 to TRBJ1-1; 7 bases agree with TRBD1. The CDR3 spans 14 residues. From germline, CDR1 is SGHKS and CDR2 YYEKEE (reference sequence). Trimming at V came to 0 bases and at J to 6 bases, leaving 5 bases not matched to a gene.

This clonotype appeared many times. The rearrangement uses TRBV5-6 and TRBJ2-4; 10 bases are shared with TRBD2. CDR3 length: 17 residues. V was clipped by 0 bases and J by 1 base; unmatched bases: 4. Per germline, CDR1 SGHDT and CDR2 YYEEEE. For the CDR3, the DNA is TGTGCCAGCAGCTTGGAGCTAGCGGGAGCCGCCAAAAACATTCAGTACTTC. Translating gives CASSLELAGAAKNIQYF.

About this clonotype: Possible read error: a much larger clone is one base away. The rearrangement links TRBV4-2 to TRBJ2-1, with 9 bases aligning to TRBD2. This CDR3 comprises 15 residues. The germline V gene has CDR1 LGHNA and CDR2 YNFKEQ. The junction had 12 bases not matched to a gene; V was cut back by 4 bases and J by 11 bases. The CDR3 region is CASSRSGGGGNKQFF. Here the CDR3 DNA reads TGTGCCAGCAGCCGTAGCGGGGGAGGTGGAAATAAGCAGTTCTTC.

The gene calls are TRBV2 and TRBJ1-2; D gene ambiguous. The CDR3 is made up of 14 amino acids. Trimming stripped 0 bases from V and 4 bases from J, with 9 bases between. In germline, CDR1 is SNHLY, CDR2 FYNNEI. CDR3 bases: TGTGCCAGCAGTGAAGCGAAAGGGCCCTATGGCTACACCTTC. Translated: CASSEAKGPYGYTF.

The CDR3 nucleotides read TGCAGTGCTTTCGAGCAGGAGGGAAAACTGTTTTTT. Amino acids: CSAFEQEGKLFF. The rearrangement links TRBV20-1 to TRBJ1-4, with D unclear. Trimming took off 5 bases at V and 10 bases at J, with 14 bases between the two ends. Germline V gene lookup returns CDR1 DFQATT and CDR2 SNEGSKA (reference sequence). This CDR3 is 12 amino acids long.

The chain has TRBV19 and TRBJ2-3; D not resolved. Trimming removed 3 bases at V and 6 bases at J, with 16 bases between. Germline assignment: CDR1 LNHDA and CDR2 SQIVND (reference sequence). The CDR3 length is 15 residues. The CDR3 nucleotides read TGTGCCAGTAGTATCGACACCCTTCAGAGGGATACGCAGTATTTT. Translated, it gives CASSIDTLQRDTQYF. Variable domain in full (rest from reference TRBV19 and TRBJ2-3): DGGITQSPKYLFRKEGQNVTLSCEQNLNHDAMYWYRQDPGQGLRLIYYSQIVNDFQKGDIAEGYSVSREKKESFPLTVTSAQKNPTAFYLCASSIDTLQRDTQYFGPGTRLTVL.

V usage is TRBV7-3 and J usage is TRBJ2-2; TRBD2 might be the D (6 bases). V was shortened by 4 bases and J by 6 bases, with 9 bases between the two germline ends. The CDR3 covers 13 residues. The germline CDR1 and CDR2 sequences are SGHTA and FQGTGA. The CDR3 sequence is CASSSSGAGELFF. The CDR3 nucleotides read TGTGCCAGCAGCTCGTCGGGGGCCGGGGAGCTGTTTTTT.

As concerns this clonotype: A read error may account for a junction end that differs from germline. The chain links TRBV20-1 to TRBJ2-5, with TRBD1 identical over 7 bases. The J call is uncertain, as TRBJ2-7 better fits the DNA end. Germline V gene sequence: CDR1 DFQATT, CDR2 SNEGSKA (reference sequence). The CDR3 spans 19 residues. CDR3 amino acids: CSTRMPYGTQGSTTYEQYF. Here the CDR3 DNA reads TGCAGTACTAGGATGCCCTATGGGACACAGGGGTCAACGACTTACGAGCAGTACTTC.

The chain links TRBV7-2 to TRBJ2-3; the D gene is possibly TRBD2 (5 bases). Per the germline V gene, CDR1 is SGHTA and CDR2 is FQGNSA. The CDR3 runs to 15 residues. Trimming removed 4 bases from V and 3 bases from J, with 14 bases in between. In nucleotides, the CDR3 is TGTGCCAGCAGCTCGGGATTAACTAGAACAGATACGCAGTATTTT. Its protein product is CASSSGLTRTDTQYF.

This clonotype was detected only a few times. V is TRBV5-1 and J is TRBJ2-5; tentative D call: TRBD1 (5 bases). The CDR3 runs to 14 residues. The germline V gene has CDR1 SGHRS and CDR2 YFSETQ. V was pared by 4 bases and J by 3 bases, with 13 bases between. The CDR3 sequence is CASSRQDTEETQYF. Here the CDR3 DNA reads TGCGCCAGCAGCCGGCAGGACACGGAAGAGACCCAGTACTTC.

The V call is TRBV12-3 or TRBV12-4, the J call TRBJ2-4; 14 bases are shared with TRBD2. The last part of the DNA fits TRBJ2-7 better; the J call may be wrong. The CDR3 has 20 residues. CDR3 protein: CASSSPGLAGDLRGSYEQYF. In nucleotides, the CDR3 is TGTGCCAGCAGTAGCCCGGGACTAGCGGGAGACCTCCGGGGCTCCTACGAGCAGTACTTC.

V is TRBV9 and J is TRBJ2-7; no clear D. Germline V gene lookup returns CDR1 SGDLS and CDR2 YYNGEE. The CDR3 has 13 amino acids. The V and J ends lost 3 bases and 0 bases respectively, with 7 bases between them. The CDR3 DNA follows: TGTGCCAGCAGCGCCATTGACTCCTACGAGCAGTACTTC. Translated: CASSAIDSYEQYF.

The chain joins TRBV10-1 to TRBJ2-7; D is ambiguous. The assigned J gene may be wrong: the sequence end matches TRBJ2-5 better. This CDR3 comprises 15 residues. The germline V gene encodes CDR1 WNHNN and CDR2 SYGVQD (reference sequence). CDR3 sequence: CASSEVRSLGETQYF. CDR3 bases: TGCGCCAGCAGTGAGGTTCGCTCCCTGGGGGAGACCCAGTACTTC.

The chain employs TRBV7-8 and TRBJ2-3; possibly TRBD2 for D (5 bases). The CDR3 is 12 residues long. Germline V gene sequence: CDR1 SGHVS, CDR2 FQNEAQ. V was pared by 11 bases and J by 4 bases, with 13 bases between. The CDR3 loop is CASRDGADTQYF. CDR3 sequence (DNA): TGTGCCTCAAGAGACGGGGCAGATACGCAGTATTTT.

This clonotype has a count of ten or more. This chain joins TRBV20-1 and TRBJ2-7; 13 nucleotides match TRBD2. The ends lost 1 base at V and 4 bases at J; junction bases unmatched: 4. Looked up from germline, CDR1 is DFQATT and CDR2 is SNEGSKA (reference sequence). The CDR3 runs to 15 residues. In DNA form, the CDR3 reads TGCAGTGCTAGAGCAGGGACTAGCGGGAAATACGAGCAGTACTTC. This translates into CSARAGTSGKYEQYF.

The rearrangement joins TRBV20-1 to TRBJ1-2; no definite D call. Germline assignment: CDR1 DFQATT and CDR2 SNEGSKA (reference sequence). V was trimmed by 5 bases and J by 1 base, leaving 8 bases between them. The CDR3 consists of 12 residues. The CDR3: CSARSSNYGYTF. In DNA form, the CDR3 reads TGCAGTGCTCGGAGCAGTAACTATGGCTACACCTTC.

The CDR3 here is CASSRIYSYEQYF. CDR3 sequence (DNA): TGTGCCAGCAGCCGCATTTACTCCTACGAGCAGTACTTC. V and J are TRBV7-9 and TRBJ2-7; D is unresolved. The CDR3 is 13 amino acids. CDR1 and CDR2 (germline): SEHNR, FQNEAQ (reference sequence). The V end was cut by 5 bases, the J end by 0 bases, with 8 bases between.

This chain joins TRBV12-3 or TRBV12-4 and TRBJ2-7; 10 nucleotides agree with TRBD2. This CDR3 has 18 amino acids. V gave up 1 base and J gave up 2 bases; unmatched junction bases: 11. The CDR3 spells CASSLVRLAGASTYEQYF. As DNA, the CDR3 is TGTGCCAGCAGTTTAGTTCGACTAGCGGGTGCGTCAACCTACGAGCAGTACTTC.

The chain recombines TRBV10-1 with TRBJ2-4; D may be TRBD1 (5 bases). Matching the DNA end better, TRBJ2-7 makes the J call doubtful. The CDR3 consists of 13 residues. Per germline, CDR1 WNHNN and CDR2 SYGVQD (reference sequence). In DNA form, the CDR3 reads TGCGCCAGCAGTGAGGTGAGCAGGGACGAGCAGTACTTC. It is translated as CASSEVSRDEQYF.

This clonotype came up a few times. The rearrangement uses TRBV10-2 and TRBJ2-4, with D perhaps TRBD1 (6 bases). In germline, CDR1 is WSHSY, CDR2 SAAADI. Trimming took 3 bases from V and 1 from J, leaving 13 bases between them. The CDR3 runs 16 residues. The DNA for the CDR3 is TGCGCCAGCAGTGACACAGGGAATCCGGCCAAAAACATTCAGTACTTC. Translating it yields CASSDTGNPAKNIQYF.

This clonotype was observed a handful of times. The rearrangement links TRBV6-2 or TRBV6-3 to TRBJ2-7; 14 bases fit TRBD2. The end of the DNA is better explained by TRBJ2-5, so the J call may be wrong. The CDR3 is 15 amino acids. Germline V gene lookup returns CDR1 MNHEY and CDR2 SVGEGT. CDR3 sequence: CASSPGLAGGGTQYF. The CDR3, as DNA: TGTGCCAGCAGCCCCGGACTAGCGGGAGGAGGGACCCAGTACTTC.

The J gene is TRBJ2-1, the V gene TRBV5-1; D is possibly TRBD1 (6 bases). The CDR3 is 17 residues long. Germline V gene lookup returns CDR1 SGHRS and CDR2 YFSETQ. V lost 0 bases to trimming and J lost 5 bases, with 18 bases between them. CDR3 protein: CASSLGDRFPKNNEQFF. DNA for the CDR3: TGCGCCAGCAGCTTGGGCGACAGGTTCCCAAAAAACAATGAGCAGTTCTTC.

The genes are TRBV7-8 and TRBJ2-7; 8 bases fit TRBD2. The CDR3 is 14 residues long. From germline, CDR1 is SGHVS and CDR2 FQNEAQ. J gave up 6 bases and V 5 bases, and 9 bases lay outside the gene matches. CDR3: CASSQPGLVFEQYF. CDR3 coding DNA: TGTGCCAGCAGCCAACCGGGACTAGTTTTCGAGCAGTACTTC.

This clonotype was observed at least ten times. The CDR3 is CSVEDRGAFEGEQYF. The CDR3 bases are TGCAGCGTTGAAGATCGGGGGGCCTTTGAGGGCGAGCAGTACTTC. The chain carries TRBV29-1 and TRBJ2-7; tentatively, D is TRBD2 (7 bases). The ends were cut back, 0 bases at V and 6 bases at J, with 18 bases in the middle. This CDR3 is 15 amino acids long. Germline V lookup: CDR1 SQVTM, CDR2 ANQGSEA.

This clonotype appeared many times. The chain is built from TRBV20-1 and TRBJ2-5; D not certain. Germline CDR1 and CDR2: DFQATT and SNEGSKA (reference sequence). The CDR3 sequence is 11 residues long. With 5 bases removed from V and 2 bases from J, the gap between germline ends came to 6 bases. The CDR3 loop is CSARVQETQYF. In DNA, the CDR3 is TGCAGTGCTCGCGTTCAAGAGACCCAGTACTTC.

The chain has TRBV6-2 or TRBV6-3 and TRBJ2-7, with D possibly matching TRBD2 (6 bases). The germline gives CDR1 MNHEY, CDR2 SVGEGT. This CDR3 is 14 amino acids long. V dropped 5 bases and J dropped 10 bases, with 21 bases sitting between them. Here the CDR3 reads CASSASGTRRAQYF. CDR3 nucleotides: TGTGCCAGCAGTGCTTCCGGGACTCGGCGAGCCCAGTACTTC.

The count of this clonotype is one. A read error may produce the germline difference seen at one junction end. This sequence joins TRBV12-3 or TRBV12-4 and TRBJ2-3; 10 nucleotides align to TRBD2. The CDR3 runs 20 residues. In DNA, the CDR3 is TGTGCCAGCAGCTCCCGGGCTAGCGGGAGAGCTAGATGGAGCACAGATGCGCAGTATTTT. Translation gives CASSSRASGRARWSTDAQYF.

The chain is built from TRBV27 and TRBJ2-7; 8 nucleotides line up with TRBD1. J was trimmed by 1 base and V by 1 base; bases with no gene match: 3. The CDR3 loop spans 15 amino acids. The V gene's germline CDR1 is MNHEY and CDR2 SMNVEV (reference sequence). The CDR3: CASSLWDRLSYEQYF. In DNA, the CDR3 is TGTGCCAGCAGTTTATGGGACAGGCTTTCCTACGAGCAGTACTTC.

This clonotype was found a few times. The chain joins TRBV6-5 to TRBJ2-3, with TRBD1 matching over 8 bases. Germline V CDR1 and CDR2: MNHEY, SVGAGI. There are 15 residues in the CDR3. With 5 bases clipped from V and 2 bases from J, the junction kept 6 bases outside the gene matches. CDR3 sequence (DNA): TGTGCCAGCAGTATTCGGACAGGGAACACAGATACGCAGTATTTT. The encoded protein is CASSIRTGNTDTQYF.

V usage is TRBV2 and J usage is TRBJ2-7, with 8 bases lining up with TRBD2. The CDR3 has 14 residues. Looked up from germline, CDR1 is SNHLY and CDR2 is FYNNEI. CDR3 DNA: TGTACCGGCCGGGAGGGCGTATACTCCTACGAGCAGTACTTC. It codes for CTGREGVYSYEQYF.